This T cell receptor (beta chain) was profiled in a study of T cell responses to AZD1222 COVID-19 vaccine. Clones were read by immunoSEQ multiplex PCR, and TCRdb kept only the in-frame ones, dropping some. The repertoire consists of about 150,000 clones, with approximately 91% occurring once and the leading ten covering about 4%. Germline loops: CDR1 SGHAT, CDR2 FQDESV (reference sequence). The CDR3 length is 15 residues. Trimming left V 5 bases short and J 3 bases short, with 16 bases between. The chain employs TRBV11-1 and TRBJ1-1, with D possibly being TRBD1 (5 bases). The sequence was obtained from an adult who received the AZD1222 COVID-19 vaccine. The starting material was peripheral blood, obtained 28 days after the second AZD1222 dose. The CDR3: CASSENGGFYTEAFF. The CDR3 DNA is TGTGCCAGCAGCGAAAACGGGGGGTTTTACACTGAAGCTTTCTTT.